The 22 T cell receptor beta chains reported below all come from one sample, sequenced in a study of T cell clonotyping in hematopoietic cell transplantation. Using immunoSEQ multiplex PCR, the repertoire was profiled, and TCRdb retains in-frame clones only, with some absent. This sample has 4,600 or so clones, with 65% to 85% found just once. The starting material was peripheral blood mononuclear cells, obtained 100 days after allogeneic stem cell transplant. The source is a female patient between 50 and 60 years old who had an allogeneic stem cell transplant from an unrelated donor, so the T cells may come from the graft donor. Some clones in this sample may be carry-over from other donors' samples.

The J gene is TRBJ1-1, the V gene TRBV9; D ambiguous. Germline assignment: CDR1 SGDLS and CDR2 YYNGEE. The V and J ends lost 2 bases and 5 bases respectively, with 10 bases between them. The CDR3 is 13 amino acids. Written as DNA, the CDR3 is TGTGCCAGCAGCGTCGGCCCGAGAACTGAAGCTTTCTTT. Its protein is CASSVGPRTEAFF.

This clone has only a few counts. DNA of the CDR3: TGTGCCAGTAGGCCCGGGACAGGAGGGAAGTATGGCTACACCTTC. Amino acids: CASRPGTGGKYGYTF. The chain links TRBV19 to TRBJ1-2; the match to TRBD1 covers 8 bases. CDR3 size: 15 residues. V dropped 6 bases and J dropped 5; count of bases not matched to a gene: 11. CDR1 is LNHDA and CDR2 is SQIVND in the germline V gene (reference sequence).

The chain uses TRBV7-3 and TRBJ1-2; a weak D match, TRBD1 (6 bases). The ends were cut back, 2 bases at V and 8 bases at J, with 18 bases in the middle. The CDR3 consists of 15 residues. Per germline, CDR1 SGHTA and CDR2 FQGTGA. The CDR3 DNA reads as TGTGCCAGCAGCTTAGGGCCGGGACTGGGGGGCGGCTACACCTTC. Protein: CASSLGPGLGGGYTF.

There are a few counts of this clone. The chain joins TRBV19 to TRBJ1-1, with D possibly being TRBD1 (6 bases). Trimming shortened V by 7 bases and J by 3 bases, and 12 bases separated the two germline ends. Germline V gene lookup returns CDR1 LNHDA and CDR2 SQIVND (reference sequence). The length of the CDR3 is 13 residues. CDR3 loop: CASKRTAYTEAFF. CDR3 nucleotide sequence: TGTGCCAGTAAAAGGACAGCGTACACTGAAGCTTTCTTT.

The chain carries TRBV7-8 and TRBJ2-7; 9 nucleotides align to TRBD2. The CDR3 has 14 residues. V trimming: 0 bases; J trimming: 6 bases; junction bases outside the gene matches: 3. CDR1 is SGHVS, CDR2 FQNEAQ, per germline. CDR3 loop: CASSLAGTSREQYF. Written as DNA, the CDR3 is TGTGCCAGCAGCTTAGCCGGGACTAGCCGCGAGCAGTACTTC.

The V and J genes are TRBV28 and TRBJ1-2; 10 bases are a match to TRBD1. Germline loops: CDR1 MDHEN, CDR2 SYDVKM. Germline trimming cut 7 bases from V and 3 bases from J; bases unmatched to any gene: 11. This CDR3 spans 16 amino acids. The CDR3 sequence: CASKPGQGTPYYGYTF. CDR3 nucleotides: TGTGCCAGCAAACCGGGACAGGGGACGCCATACTATGGCTACACCTTC.

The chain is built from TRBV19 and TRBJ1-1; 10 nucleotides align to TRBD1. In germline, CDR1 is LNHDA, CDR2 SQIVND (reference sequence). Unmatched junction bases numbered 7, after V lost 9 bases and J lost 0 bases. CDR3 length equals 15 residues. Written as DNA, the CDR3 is TGTGCCAGCCAGGGACAGGGGCTTTTGAACACTGAAGCTTTCTTT. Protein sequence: CASQGQGLLNTEAFF. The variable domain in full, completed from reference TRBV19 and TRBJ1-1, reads DGGITQSPKYLFRKEGQNVTLSCEQNLNHDAMYWYRQDPGQGLRLIYYSQIVNDFQKGDIAEGYSVSREKKESFPLTVTSAQKNPTAFYLCASQGQGLLNTEAFFGQGTRLTVV.

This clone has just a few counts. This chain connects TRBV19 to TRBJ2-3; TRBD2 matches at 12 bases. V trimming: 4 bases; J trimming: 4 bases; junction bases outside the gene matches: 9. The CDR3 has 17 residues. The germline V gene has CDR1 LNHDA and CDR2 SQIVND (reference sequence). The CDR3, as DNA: TGTGCCAGTAGTACTACTAGCGGGGGGACACCCGCAGATACGCAGTATTTT. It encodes CASSTTSGGTPADTQYF. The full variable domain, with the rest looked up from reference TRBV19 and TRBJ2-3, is DGGITQSPKYLFRKEGQNVTLSCEQNLNHDAMYWYRQDPGQGLRLIYYSQIVNDFQKGDIAEGYSVSREKKESFPLTVTSAQKNPTAFYLCASSTTSGGTPADTQYFGPGTRLTVL.

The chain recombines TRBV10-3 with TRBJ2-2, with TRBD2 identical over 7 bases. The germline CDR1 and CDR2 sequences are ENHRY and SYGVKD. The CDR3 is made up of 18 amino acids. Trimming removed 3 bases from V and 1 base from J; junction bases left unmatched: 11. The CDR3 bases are TGTGCCATCAGTGACCCCGGAGTGGGACTATTGAACACCGGGGAGCTGTTTTTT. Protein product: CAISDPGVGLLNTGELFF.

The CDR3 spells CASSLVGGNTGELFF. The DNA of the CDR3 is TGCGCCAGCAGCTTGGTGGGGGGGAACACCGGGGAGCTGTTTTTT. The V call is TRBV5-1, the J call TRBJ2-2, with D perhaps matching TRBD2 (6 bases). Trimming stripped 0 bases from V and 1 base from J, with 7 bases between. CDR3 size: 15 residues. CDR1 is SGHRS, CDR2 YFSETQ, per germline.

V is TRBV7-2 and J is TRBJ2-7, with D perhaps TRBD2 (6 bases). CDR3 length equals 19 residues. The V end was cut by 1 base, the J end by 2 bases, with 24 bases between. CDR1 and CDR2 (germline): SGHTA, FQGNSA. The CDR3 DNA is TGTGCCAGCAGCTTAGACTCTGGGGCACCGCGACTAGGCGCCTACGAGCAGTACTTC. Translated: CASSLDSGAPRLGAYEQYF.

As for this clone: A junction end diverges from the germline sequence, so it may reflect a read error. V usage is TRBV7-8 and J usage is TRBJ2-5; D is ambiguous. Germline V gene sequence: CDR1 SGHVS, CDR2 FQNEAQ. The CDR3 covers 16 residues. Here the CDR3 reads CASSVAYNQYQETQYF. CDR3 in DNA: TGTGCCAGCAGCGTAGCATATAACCAGTACCAAGAGACCCAGTACTTC.

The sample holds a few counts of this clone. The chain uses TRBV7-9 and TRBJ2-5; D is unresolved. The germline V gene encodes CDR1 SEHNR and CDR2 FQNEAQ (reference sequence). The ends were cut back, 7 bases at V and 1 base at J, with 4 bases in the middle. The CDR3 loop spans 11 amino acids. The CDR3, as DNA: TGTGCCAGCATGGCCCAAGAGACCCAGTACTTC. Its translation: CASMAQETQYF.

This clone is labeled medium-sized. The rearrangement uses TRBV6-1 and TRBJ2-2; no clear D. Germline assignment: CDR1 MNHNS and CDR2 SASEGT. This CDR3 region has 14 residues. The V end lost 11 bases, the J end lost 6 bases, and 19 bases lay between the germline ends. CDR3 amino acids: CAVTGSPVAGELFF. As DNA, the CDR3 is TGTGCCGTTACCGGGTCCCCGGTAGCCGGGGAGCTGTTTTTT.

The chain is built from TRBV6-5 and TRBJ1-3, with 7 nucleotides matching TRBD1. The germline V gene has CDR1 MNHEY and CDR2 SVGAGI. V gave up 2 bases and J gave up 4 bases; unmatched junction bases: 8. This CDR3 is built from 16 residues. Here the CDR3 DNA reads TGTGCCAGCAGTTACAACCGACAGGGATCGGGAAACACCATATATTTT. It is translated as CASSYNRQGSGNTIYF.

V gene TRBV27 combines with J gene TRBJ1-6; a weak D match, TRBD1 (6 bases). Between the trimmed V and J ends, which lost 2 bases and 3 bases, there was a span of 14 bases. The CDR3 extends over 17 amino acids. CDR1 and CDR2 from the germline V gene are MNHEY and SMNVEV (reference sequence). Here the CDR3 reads CASSLGLGADYNSPLHF. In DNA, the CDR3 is TGTGCCAGCAGTTTAGGGTTGGGGGCTGACTATAATTCACCCCTCCACTTT.

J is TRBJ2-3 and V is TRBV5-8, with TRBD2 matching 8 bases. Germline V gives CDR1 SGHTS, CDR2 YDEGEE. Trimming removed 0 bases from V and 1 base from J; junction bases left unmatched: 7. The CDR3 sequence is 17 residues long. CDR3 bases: TGTGCCAGCAGCTTGGCGACCGGAGCGGGAGGCACAGATACGCAGTATTTT. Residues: CASSLATGAGGTDTQYF.

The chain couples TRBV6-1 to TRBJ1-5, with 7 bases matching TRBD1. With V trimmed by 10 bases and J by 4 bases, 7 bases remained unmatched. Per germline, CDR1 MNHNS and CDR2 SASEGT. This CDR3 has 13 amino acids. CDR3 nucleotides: TGTGCCACTACCCTACAGGGGAATCAGCCCCAGCATTTT. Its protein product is CATTLQGNQPQHF.

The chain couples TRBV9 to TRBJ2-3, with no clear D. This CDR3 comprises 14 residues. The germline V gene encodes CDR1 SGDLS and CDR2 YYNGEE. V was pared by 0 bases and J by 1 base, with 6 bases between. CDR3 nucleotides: TGTGCCAGCAGCGTAGCGGGCCGCACAGATACGCAGTATTTT. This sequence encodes CASSVAGRTDTQYF.

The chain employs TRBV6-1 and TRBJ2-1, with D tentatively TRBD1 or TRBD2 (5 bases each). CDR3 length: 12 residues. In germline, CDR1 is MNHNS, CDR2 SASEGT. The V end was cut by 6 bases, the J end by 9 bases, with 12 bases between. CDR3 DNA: TGTGCCAGCAGGGGGACGCGCGGTGAGCAGTTCTTC. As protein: CASRGTRGEQFF.

CDR3 sequence (DNA): TGCGCCAGCAGCCCGCTCGGGGAAGGTTTCCAGGGAGCTTTCTTT. This codes for CASSPLGEGFQGAFF. The chain couples TRBV5-1 to TRBJ1-1; tentative D call: TRBD1 (5 bases). The germline V and J ends were trimmed by 4 bases and 10 bases, with 23 bases remaining between them. CDR1 and CDR2 from the germline V gene are SGHRS and YFSETQ. CDR3 length: 15 residues.

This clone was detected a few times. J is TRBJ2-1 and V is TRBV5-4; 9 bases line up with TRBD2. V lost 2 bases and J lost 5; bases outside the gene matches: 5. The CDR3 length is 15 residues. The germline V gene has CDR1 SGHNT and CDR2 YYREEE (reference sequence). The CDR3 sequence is CASSFVAGAHNEQFF. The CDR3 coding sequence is TGTGCCAGCAGCTTTGTAGCGGGGGCCCACAATGAGCAGTTCTTC.